This T cell receptor beta chain was obtained from a study of shared clonotypes between healthy human individuals. General observations from the study: What naive subsets generally showed was a larger estimated richness than memory subsets showed.

Sequencing used immunoSEQ multiplex PCR; TCRdb keeps in-frame clones, though not all of them. The repertoire holds over 2,000,000 clones, with 80% to 95% as singletons. Worth noting for this clone: The antigen remains undetermined.

This CDR3 comprises 14 residues. V was pared by 7 bases and J by 6 bases, with 5 bases of the junction left unmatched. Germline values: CDR1 MNHEY, CDR2 SMNVEV (reference sequence). It was CD45RO-negative cells, positively selected for CCR7, that made up naive CD8 cells, with terminally differentiated effector memory CD45RA+ cells excluded. Nashville, Tennessee was home to all donors, each a Caucasian adult. The sequencing input was naive CD8+ T cells from PBMCs. The V gene is TRBV27, the J gene TRBJ1-5, with TRBD1 matching over 11 bases. The source of this sequence is a man younger than 30 in good health. Some clones in this sample may be carry-over from other donors' samples. The CDR3 DNA reads TGTGCCAGCACCCGGACAGGGGGCGGTCAGCCCCAGCATTTT. Encoded protein: CASTRTGGGQPQHF.